This T cell receptor beta chain was identified during a study of blood T cell repertoires in COVID-19. On the study more broadly: The United States, Italy and Spain provided the acute and convalescent COVID-19 samples. PBMCs, B-cell-depleted T cells, or T cells were the source of the cDNA or gDNA that made up the material.

V gave up 6 bases and J gave up 5 bases, with 19 bases separating them. CDR1 MNHEY and CDR2 SMNVEV come from the germline V gene (reference sequence). The CDR3 sequence is 15 residues long. Methods used by the authors: By means of reference gene primer amplification, nucleated cell counts were estimated. The repertoire was sequenced with immunoSEQ multiplex PCR; TCRdb's copy has only in-frame clones and lacks some. That table gives V, J and clone size, and the DNA gave D and trimming. This table holds approximately 72,000 clones, less than 90% found once. The sequence came from a woman of 80 years or more with acute or convalescent COVID-19. The chain recombines TRBV27 with TRBJ1-2; weak D call: TRBD1 (5 bases). The sequencing sample was made of peripheral blood. This chain's CDR3 is CASRFYPGDSYGYTF. The CDR3 region has the DNA TGTGCCAGCAGGTTTTATCCGGGGGACTCGTATGGCTACACCTTC.